This TCR beta chain was identified in a study of blood T cell repertoires in COVID-19. For the study at large: Recovered status in Cohort 3 required two negative PCRs, clearance, or symptom resolution. Sample material is recorded as cDNA or gDNA derived from T cells, B-cell-depleted T cells, or PBMCs.

The protocol was immunoSEQ multiplex PCR, while the TCRdb copy is restricted to in-frame clones and leaves out a portion. In the table there are over 200,000 clones, about 86% of which are singletons. The CDR3 spans 16 residues. V was pared by 3 bases and J by 4 bases, with 19 bases between. Per germline, CDR1 SGDLS and CDR2 YYNGEE. The TCR originated in a woman in her 50s in a cohort exposed to, infected with or recovered from COVID-19 (not recorded which). The V and J genes are TRBV9 and TRBJ1-2; D gene ambiguous. The specimen sequenced was PBMCs or T cells enriched from blood (not recorded which). In DNA form, the CDR3 reads TGTGCCAGCAGCGCGGGTGGGATCGGAGGCACCTATGGCTACACCTTC. As protein: CASSAGGIGGTYGYTF.